The clone carrying this TCR beta chain was detected only a few times. As yet, its antigen is unknown. This record belongs to a study of blood T cells in healthy people across ages. Study-level results: The study regarded diversity estimates from one million T cells as underestimates. It was not possible, with unsorted PBMCs, to conclusively compare naive and antigen-experienced cells.

A minimum of 7 million PBMCs was isolated per sample. Through a sample-barcoded 5' primer and a J-beta primer mix, a second PCR was run for roughly 6 to 11 cycles. Unique molecular identifiers of 12 random nucleotides labeled each cDNA. TCRdb analysed the 5' RACE reads with MiXCR anew, one entry per CDR3 protein. The sample contains approximately 2,000,000 distinct CDR3 sequences, 35% to 50% of which appear only once. The source material was blood. This sequence was found in a human donor in good health.

CDR3: CASSPRDRVSTEAFF. CDR3 coding DNA: TGCGCCAGCAGCCCCCGGGACAGGGTCTCCACTGAAGCTTTCTTT. This chain uses TRBV5-1 with TRBJ1-1, with 9 nucleotides matching TRBD1. The CDR3 loop spans 15 amino acids. Losses at the gene ends were 4 bases for V and 4 bases for J; bases not matched to a gene: 8. From germline, CDR1 is SGHRS and CDR2 YFSETQ.